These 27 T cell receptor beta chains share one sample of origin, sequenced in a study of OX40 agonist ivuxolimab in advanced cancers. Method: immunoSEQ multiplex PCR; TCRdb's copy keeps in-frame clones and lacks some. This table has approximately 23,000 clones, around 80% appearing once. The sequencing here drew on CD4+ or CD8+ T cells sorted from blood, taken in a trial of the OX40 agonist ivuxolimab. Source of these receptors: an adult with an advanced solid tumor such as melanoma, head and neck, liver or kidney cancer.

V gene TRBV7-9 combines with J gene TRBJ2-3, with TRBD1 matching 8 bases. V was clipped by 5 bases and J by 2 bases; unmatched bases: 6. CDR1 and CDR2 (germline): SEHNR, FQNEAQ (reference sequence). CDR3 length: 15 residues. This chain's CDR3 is CASSPWTGNTDTQYF. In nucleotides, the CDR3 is TGTGCCAGCAGCCCGTGGACAGGGAACACAGATACGCAGTATTTT.

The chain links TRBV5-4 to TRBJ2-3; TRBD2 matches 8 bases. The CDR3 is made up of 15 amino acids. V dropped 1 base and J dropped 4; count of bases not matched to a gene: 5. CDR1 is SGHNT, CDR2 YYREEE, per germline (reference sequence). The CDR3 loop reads CASSLKRERADTQYF. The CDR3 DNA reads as TGTGCCAGCAGCTTGAAGCGGGAGAGAGCAGATACGCAGTATTTT.

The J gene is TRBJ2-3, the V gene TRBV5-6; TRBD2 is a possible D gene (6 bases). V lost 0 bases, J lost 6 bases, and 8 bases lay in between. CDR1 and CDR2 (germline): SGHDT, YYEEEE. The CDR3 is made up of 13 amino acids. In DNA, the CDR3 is TGTGCCAGCAGCTTGGGGGAGGCGGATACGCAGTATTTT. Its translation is CASSLGEADTQYF.

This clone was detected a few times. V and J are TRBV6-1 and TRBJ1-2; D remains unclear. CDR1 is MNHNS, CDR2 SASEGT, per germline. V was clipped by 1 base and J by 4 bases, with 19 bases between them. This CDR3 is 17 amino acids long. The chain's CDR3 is CASSEGPTRTALYGYTF. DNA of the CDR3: TGTGCCAGCAGTGAAGGCCCCACTCGCACCGCACTCTATGGCTACACCTTC.

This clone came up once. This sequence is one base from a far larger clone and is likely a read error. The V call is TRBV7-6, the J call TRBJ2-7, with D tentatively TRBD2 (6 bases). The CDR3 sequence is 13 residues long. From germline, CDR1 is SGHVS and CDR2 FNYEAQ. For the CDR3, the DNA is TGTGCCATCAGCTTAGGGGCCCGCGGGATTGAGTACTTC. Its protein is CAISLGARGIEYF.

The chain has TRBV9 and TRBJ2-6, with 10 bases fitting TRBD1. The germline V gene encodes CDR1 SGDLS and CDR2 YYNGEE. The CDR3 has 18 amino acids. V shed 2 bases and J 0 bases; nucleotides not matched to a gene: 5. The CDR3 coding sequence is TGTGCCAGCAGCGTCCCGGACAGGGGGGGCTCTGGGGCCAACGTCCTGACTTTC. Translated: CASSVPDRGGSGANVLTF.

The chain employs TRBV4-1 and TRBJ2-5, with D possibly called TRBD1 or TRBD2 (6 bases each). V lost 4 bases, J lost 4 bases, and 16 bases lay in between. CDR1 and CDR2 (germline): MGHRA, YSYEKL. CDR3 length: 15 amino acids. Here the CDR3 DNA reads TGCGCCAGCAGCCGAGGGGGGCTAGCTGGAGAGACCCAGTACTTC. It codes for CASSRGGLAGETQYF.

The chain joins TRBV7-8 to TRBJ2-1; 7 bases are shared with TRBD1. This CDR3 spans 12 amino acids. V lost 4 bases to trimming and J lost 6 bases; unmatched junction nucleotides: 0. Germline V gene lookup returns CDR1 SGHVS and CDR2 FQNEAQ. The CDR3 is CASSYRGNEQFF. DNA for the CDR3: TGTGCCAGCAGCTACAGGGGCAATGAGCAGTTCTTC.

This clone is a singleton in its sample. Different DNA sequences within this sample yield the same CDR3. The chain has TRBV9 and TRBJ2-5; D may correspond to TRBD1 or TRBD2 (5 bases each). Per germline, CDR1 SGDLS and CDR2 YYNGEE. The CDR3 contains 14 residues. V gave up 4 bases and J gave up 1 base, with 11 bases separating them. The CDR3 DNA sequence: TGTGCCAGCAGCTCAGGGCGGGTCCAAGAGACCCAGTACTTC. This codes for CASSSGRVQETQYF. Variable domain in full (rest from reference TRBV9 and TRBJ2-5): DSGVTQTPKHLITATGQRVTLRCSPRSGDLSVYWYQQSLDQGLQFLIQYYNGEERAKGNILERFSAQQFPDLHSELNLSSLELGDSALYFCASSSGRVQETQYFGPGTRLLVL.

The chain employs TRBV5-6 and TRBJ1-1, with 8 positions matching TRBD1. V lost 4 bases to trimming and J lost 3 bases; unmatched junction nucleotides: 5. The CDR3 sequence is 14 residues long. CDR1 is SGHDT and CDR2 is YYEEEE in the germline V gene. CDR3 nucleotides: TGTGCCAGCAGCCGCTGGGACAGGCACACTGAAGCTTTCTTT. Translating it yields CASSRWDRHTEAFF.

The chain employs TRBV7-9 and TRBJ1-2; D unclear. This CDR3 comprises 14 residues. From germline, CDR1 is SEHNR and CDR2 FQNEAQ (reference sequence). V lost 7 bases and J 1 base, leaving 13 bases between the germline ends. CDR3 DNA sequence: TGTGCCAGCACCCTGGAGGGCCTTAACTATGGCTACACCTTC. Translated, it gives CASTLEGLNYGYTF.

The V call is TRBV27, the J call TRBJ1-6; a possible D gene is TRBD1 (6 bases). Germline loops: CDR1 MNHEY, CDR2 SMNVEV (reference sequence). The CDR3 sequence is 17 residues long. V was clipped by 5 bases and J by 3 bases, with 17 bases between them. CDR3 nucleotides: TGTGCCAGCAGTCCCACCCCGGGACACGTCTATAATTCACCCCTCCACTTT. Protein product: CASSPTPGHVYNSPLHF.

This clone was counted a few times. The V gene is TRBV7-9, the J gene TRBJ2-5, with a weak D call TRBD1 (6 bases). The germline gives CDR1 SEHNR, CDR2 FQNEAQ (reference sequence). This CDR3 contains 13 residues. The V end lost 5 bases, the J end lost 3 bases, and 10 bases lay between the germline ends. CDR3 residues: CASSHGDKETQYF. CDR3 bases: TGTGCCAGCAGCCATGGGGACAAAGAGACCCAGTACTTC. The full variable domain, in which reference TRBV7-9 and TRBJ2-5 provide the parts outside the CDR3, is DTGVSQNPRHKITKRGQNVTFRCDPISEHNRLYWYRQTLGQGPEFLTYFQNEAQLEKSRLLSDRFSAERPKGSFSTLEIQRTEQGDSAMYLCASSHGDKETQYFGPGTRLLVL.

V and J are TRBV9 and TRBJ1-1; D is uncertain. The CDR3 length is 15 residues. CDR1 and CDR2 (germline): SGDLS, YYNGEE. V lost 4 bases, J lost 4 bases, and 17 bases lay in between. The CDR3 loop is CASSIRPSMSTEAFF. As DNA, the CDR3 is TGTGCCAGCAGCATTCGTCCAAGTATGAGCACTGAAGCTTTCTTT.

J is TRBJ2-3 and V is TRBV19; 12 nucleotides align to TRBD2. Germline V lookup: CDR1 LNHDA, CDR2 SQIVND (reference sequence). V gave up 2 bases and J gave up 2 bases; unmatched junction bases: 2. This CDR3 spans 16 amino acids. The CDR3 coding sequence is TGTGCCAGTAGTATACTAGCGGGGGGGAACACAGATACGCAGTATTTT. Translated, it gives CASSILAGGNTDTQYF.

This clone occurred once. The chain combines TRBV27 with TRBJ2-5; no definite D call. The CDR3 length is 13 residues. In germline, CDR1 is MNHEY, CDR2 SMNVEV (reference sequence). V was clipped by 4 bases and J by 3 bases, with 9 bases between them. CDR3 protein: CASSYDGEETQYF. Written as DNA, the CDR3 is TGTGCCAGCAGTTATGATGGGGAAGAGACCCAGTACTTC.

CDR3 bases: TGCGCCAGCAGCCAAGATGTCAGGACTAGCGCCGAGAATGAGCAGTTCTTC. This sequence encodes CASSQDVRTSAENEQFF. The V gene is TRBV4-3, the J gene TRBJ2-1; TRBD2 aligns across 9 bases. The CDR3 extends over 17 amino acids. CDR1 LGHNA and CDR2 YSLEER come from the germline V gene. After removal of 0 bases from V and 7 bases from J, the junction contained 10 bases not matched to a gene.

The CDR3 DNA sequence: TGCAGCGTGGCCGCGGCCGATCCCTACGAGCAGTACTTC. Translating it yields CSVAAADPYEQYF. The chain is built from TRBV29-1 and TRBJ2-7; D unclear. The V end lost 6 bases, the J end lost 2 bases, and 14 bases lay between the germline ends. The CDR3 sequence is 13 residues long. Germline V gene sequence: CDR1 SQVTM, CDR2 ANQGSEA.

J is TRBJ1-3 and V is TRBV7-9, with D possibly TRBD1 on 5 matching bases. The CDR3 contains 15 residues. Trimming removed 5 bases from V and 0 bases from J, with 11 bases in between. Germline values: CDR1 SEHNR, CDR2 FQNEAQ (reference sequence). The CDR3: CASSQPGPSGNTIYF. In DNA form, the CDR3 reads TGTGCCAGCAGCCAACCGGGACCCTCTGGAAACACCATATATTTT.

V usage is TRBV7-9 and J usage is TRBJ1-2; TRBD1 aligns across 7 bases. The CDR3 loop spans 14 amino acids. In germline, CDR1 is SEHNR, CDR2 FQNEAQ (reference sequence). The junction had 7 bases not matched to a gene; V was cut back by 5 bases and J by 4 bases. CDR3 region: CASSPPRDSYGYTF. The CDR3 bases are TGTGCCAGCAGCCCACCCAGGGACAGCTATGGCTACACCTTC.

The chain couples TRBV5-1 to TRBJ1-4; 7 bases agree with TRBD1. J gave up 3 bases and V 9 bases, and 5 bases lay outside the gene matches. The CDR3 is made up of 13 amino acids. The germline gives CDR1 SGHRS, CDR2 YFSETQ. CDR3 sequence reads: CATTTGPNEKLFF. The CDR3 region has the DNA TGCGCCACCACGACAGGGCCTAATGAAAAACTGTTTTTT.

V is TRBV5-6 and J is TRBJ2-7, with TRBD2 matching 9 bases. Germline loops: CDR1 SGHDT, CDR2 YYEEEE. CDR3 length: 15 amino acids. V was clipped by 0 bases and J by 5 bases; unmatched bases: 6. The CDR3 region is CASSLEASGTHEQYF. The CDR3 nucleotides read TGTGCCAGCAGCTTGGAAGCTAGCGGGACTCACGAGCAGTACTTC.

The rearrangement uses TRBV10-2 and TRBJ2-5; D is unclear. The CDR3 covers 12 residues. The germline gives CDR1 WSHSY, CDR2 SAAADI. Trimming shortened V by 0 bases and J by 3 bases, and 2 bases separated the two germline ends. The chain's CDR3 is CASSESEETQYF. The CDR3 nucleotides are TGCGCCAGCAGTGAGTCGGAAGAGACCCAGTACTTC.

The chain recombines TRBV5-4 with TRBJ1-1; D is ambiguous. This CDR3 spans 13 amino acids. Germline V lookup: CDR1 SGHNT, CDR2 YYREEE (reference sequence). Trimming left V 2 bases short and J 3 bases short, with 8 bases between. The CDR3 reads CASSFAGYTEAFF. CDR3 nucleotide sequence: TGTGCCAGCAGCTTTGCGGGGTACACTGAAGCTTTCTTT.

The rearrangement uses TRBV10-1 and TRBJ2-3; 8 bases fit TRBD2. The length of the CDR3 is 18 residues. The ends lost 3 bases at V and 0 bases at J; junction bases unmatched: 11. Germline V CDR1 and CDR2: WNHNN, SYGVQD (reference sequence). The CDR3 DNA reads TGCGCCAGCAGTGATGTTGCGGGGGGAATTGCTAGCACAGATACGCAGTATTTT. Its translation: CASSDVAGGIASTDTQYF.

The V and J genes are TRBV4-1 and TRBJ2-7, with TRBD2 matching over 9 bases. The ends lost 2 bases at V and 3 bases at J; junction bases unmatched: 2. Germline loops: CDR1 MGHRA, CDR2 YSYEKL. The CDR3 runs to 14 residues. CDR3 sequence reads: CASSQLAGSYEQYF. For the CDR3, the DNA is TGCGCCAGCAGCCAACTAGCGGGAAGCTACGAGCAGTACTTC.

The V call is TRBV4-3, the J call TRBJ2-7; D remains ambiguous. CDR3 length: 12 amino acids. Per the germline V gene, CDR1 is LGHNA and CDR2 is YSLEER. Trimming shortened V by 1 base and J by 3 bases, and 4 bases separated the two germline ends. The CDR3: CASSQVGYEQYF. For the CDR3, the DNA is TGCGCCAGCAGCCAAGTAGGCTACGAGCAGTACTTC.